A single sample gave rise to the 11 T cell receptor beta chains below, sequenced in a study of T cell repertoires in cytomegalovirus infection. TCRdb processed the reads anew with MiXCR; each CDR3 protein has one entry. Among hundreds of thousands of distinct CDR3 sequences, 20% to 30% were seen once, and the ten largest hold roughly 8%. Sequencing input: CD8+ T cells from PBMCs. These receptors were obtained from a human donor in good health (CMV status not recorded). Some clones in this sample may be carry-over from other donors' samples.

This clonotype was picked up many times. The J gene is TRBJ2-5, the V gene TRBV12-3 or TRBV12-4; 10 nucleotides align to TRBD1. The CDR3 has 15 residues. Unmatched junction bases numbered 3, after V lost 4 bases and J lost 1 base. In DNA, the CDR3 is TGTGCCAGCAGTTCCCGGGACAGGGGCCAAGAGACCCAGTACTTC. It yields the protein CASSSRDRGQETQYF.

This clonotype has a count of ten or more. V is TRBV7-8 and J is TRBJ2-3; D gene unclear. The CDR3 contains 13 residues. V lost 2 bases and J lost 5, with 8 bases in between. CDR1 is SGHVS and CDR2 is FQNEAQ in the germline V gene. The chain's CDR3 is CASSLQPQDTQYF. As DNA, the CDR3 is TGTGCCAGCAGCTTACAGCCCCAAGATACGCAGTATTTT.

The genes are TRBV7-4 and TRBJ2-7; TRBD1 matches 9 bases. Germline V gene sequence: CDR1 SGHVT, CDR2 SQSDAQ. The CDR3 runs 14 residues. Trimming took 4 bases from V and 4 from J; bases not matched to a gene: 5. CDR3 in amino acids: CASSYRQGEYEQYF. CDR3 nucleotides: TGTGCCAGCAGCTACAGACAGGGGGAATACGAGCAGTACTTC.

The chain joins TRBV29-1 to TRBJ1-2; D unclear. Per the germline V gene, CDR1 is SQVTM and CDR2 is ANQGSEA. The CDR3 sequence is 14 residues long. Between the trimmed V and J ends, which lost 1 base and 1 base, there was a span of 10 bases. The CDR3 here is CSVEGGRVNYGYTF. The CDR3 DNA follows: TGCAGCGTTGAAGGGGGTCGGGTTAACTATGGCTACACCTTC.

This clonotype was counted a single time. The J gene is TRBJ1-5, the V gene TRBV7-4, with TRBD1 matching 8 bases. The trim removed 5 bases at V and 7 bases at J, leaving 4 bases unmatched. Germline CDR1 SGHVT, CDR2 SQSDAQ. This CDR3 is built from 13 residues. This chain's CDR3 is CASSTDREQPQHF. The CDR3 DNA follows: TGTGCCAGCAGCACGGACAGGGAGCAGCCCCAGCATTTT.

This clonotype was detected only a few times. A read error is possible here, since a much larger clone lies one base away. The V and J genes are TRBV14 and TRBJ2-7, with D unresolved. Germline V gene sequence: CDR1 SGHDN, CDR2 FVKESK. This CDR3 spans 11 amino acids. V was cut by 1 base and J by 6 bases, with 4 bases left in between. As DNA, the CDR3 is TGTGCCAGCAGCCAAGGGACCGAGCAGTACTTC. Its protein is CASSQGTEQYF.

The V and J genes are TRBV5-6 and TRBJ1-6; D gene unclear. The CDR3 is 14 amino acids. CDR1 SGHDT and CDR2 YYEEEE come from the germline V gene. The V end was cut by 0 bases, the J end by 7 bases, with 8 bases between. The CDR3: CASSLGEPNSPLHF. Written as DNA, the CDR3 is TGTGCCAGCAGCTTGGGAGAGCCGAATTCACCCCTCCACTTT.

This clonotype was seen more than once but under ten times. The chain combines TRBV7-6 with TRBJ1-1; D call uncertain. CDR1 is SGHVS, CDR2 FNYEAQ, per germline. This CDR3 comprises 12 residues. V shed 7 bases and J shed 2 bases, with 8 bases lying between them. CDR3 residues: CASKGDNTEAFF. CDR3 DNA: TGTGCCAGCAAGGGCGATAACACTGAAGCTTTCTTT.

The chain joins TRBV29-1 to TRBJ1-1; D unresolved. The CDR3 sequence is 11 residues long. Germline values: CDR1 SQVTM, CDR2 ANQGSEA. The germline V and J ends were trimmed by 8 bases and 1 base, with 8 bases remaining between them. The CDR3 DNA is TGCAGCTCCCGACAGAACACTGAAGCTTTCTTT. As protein: CSSRQNTEAFF.

There are many counts of this clonotype. The rearrangement joins TRBV6-1 to TRBJ1-5, with D hard to call. The CDR3 covers 16 residues. With 2 bases removed from V and 2 bases from J, the gap between germline ends came to 13 bases. Germline V gene lookup returns CDR1 MNHNS and CDR2 SASEGT. CDR3 DNA sequence: TGTGCCAGCAGTGAAAAAGAGGGCTATCGCAATCAGCCCCAGCATTTT. Protein sequence: CASSEKEGYRNQPQHF.

This rearrangement joins TRBV5-4 to TRBJ2-1; 7 positions match TRBD2. CDR3 length: 13 amino acids. Per the germline V gene, CDR1 is SGHNT and CDR2 is YYREEE (reference sequence). Trimming removed 2 bases from V and 9 bases from J; junction bases left unmatched: 5. The CDR3 region has the DNA TGTGCCAGCAGCTTCGAGGGAGGGATTGAGCAGTTCTTC. It is translated as CASSFEGGIEQFF.